This T cell receptor beta chain emerged from a study of naive and memory T cell subsets. General study points: Especially in CD8 cells, naive repertoires contained a few larger clonotypes, possibly CD45RA-re-expressing memory cells.

A note on this clonotype: Antigen unknown.

This CDR3 is 13 amino acids long. Trimming removed 8 bases at V and 0 bases at J, with 9 bases between. Looked up from germline, CDR1 is ENHRY and CDR2 is SYGVKD. Both TRBC1 and TRBC2 were covered by a beta constant-region primer of two equimolar oligonucleotides. Four rounds of PCR amplified the ligated cDNA using nested alpha and beta constant-region primers plus SP2. The cDNA 3' end received a ligated single-stranded oligonucleotide carrying the SP2 primer and a 12-nucleotide UMI. Via MiXCR, TCRdb re-called the UMI-ligation and nested PCR reads, giving one row per CDR3 protein. This table holds 150,000 or so distinct CDR3 sequences, over 20% found once.

Material: naive CD4+ T cells from blood. This chain links TRBV10-3 with TRBJ2-3, with a tentative D call TRBD2 (5 bases). The TCR comes from a human donor in good health. The CDR3 DNA follows: TGTGCCATCGCTCAGCGGAGCACAGATACGCAGTATTTT. It codes for CAIAQRSTDTQYF.